A single sample is the source of the 32 T cell receptor beta chains below, sequenced in a study of shared clonotypes between healthy human individuals. Profiled with immunoSEQ multiplex PCR; TCRdb holds only in-frame clones, not every one. The repertoire holds roughly 700,000 clones, with 90% as singletons. Sample: memory CD8+ T cells from PBMCs. As to subset: CD45RO+ cells pooled with CCR7-negative TemRA cells. All receptors derive from a man between 18 and 35 years old in good health. Some clones in this sample may be carry-over from other donors' samples.

In DNA form, the CDR3 reads TGTGCCAGTAGGGTGGGACTAGCGGGAGATACGCAGTATTTT. This translates into CASRVGLAGDTQYF. The V call is TRBV19, the J call TRBJ2-3; 12 bases match TRBD2. There are 14 residues in the CDR3. Trimming took 6 bases from V and 5 from J; bases not matched to a gene: 3. Per the germline V gene, CDR1 is LNHDA and CDR2 is SQIVND (reference sequence).

J is TRBJ1-1 and V is TRBV19; tentative D call: TRBD1 (6 bases). The V gene lost 4 bases and the J gene lost 1 base, with 10 bases spanning the gap. This CDR3 is 14 amino acids long. Germline V gene sequence: CDR1 LNHDA, CDR2 SQIVND (reference sequence). CDR3 DNA: TGTGCCAGTAGTACAGGGGAGGGGAACACTGAAGCTTTCTTT. As protein: CASSTGEGNTEAFF.

This chain joins TRBV27 and TRBJ2-3; D might be TRBD1 (5 bases). CDR1 is MNHEY and CDR2 is SMNVEV in the germline V gene (reference sequence). V dropped 4 bases and J dropped 4 bases, with 18 bases sitting between them. The CDR3 is made up of 16 amino acids. The CDR3 nucleotides read TGTGCCAGCAGTTGGTGGGGCCCAAAGGGCCCAGATACGCAGTATTTT. It encodes CASSWWGPKGPDTQYF.

This clone was seen a few times. The chain recombines TRBV19 with TRBJ2-7; D unresolved. CDR1 and CDR2 (germline): LNHDA, SQIVND (reference sequence). The V end was cut by 8 bases, the J end by 2 bases, with 13 bases between. This CDR3 spans 13 amino acids. The CDR3 DNA reads as TGTGCCAGTGGTGGGGATTGGCCCTACGAGCAGTACTTC. It encodes CASGGDWPYEQYF.

Here the CDR3 DNA reads TGTGCCAGCAGCCAAGAATTAATGGATATTGAGACAGGGAACGAGCAGTACTTC. Translating it yields CASSQELMDIETGNEQYF. The rearrangement joins TRBV7-9 to TRBJ2-7; TRBD1 matches 7 bases. Germline assignment: CDR1 SEHNR and CDR2 FQNEAQ (reference sequence). The CDR3 spans 18 residues. Trimming at V came to 5 bases and at J to 5 bases, leaving 21 bases not matched to a gene.

The chain carries TRBV4-1 and TRBJ2-1; weak D call: TRBD2 (5 bases). Deletions cut 3 bases from V and 12 bases from J, with 33 bases between. Per germline, CDR1 MGHRA and CDR2 YSYEKL. The CDR3 extends over 19 amino acids. The CDR3 DNA is TGCGCCAGCAGCCATTCAAATACACGGCTAGCCCTAGACTATCTAGCGCAGTTCTTC. Amino acid sequence: CASSHSNTRLALDYLAQFF.

The rearrangement uses TRBV6-1 and TRBJ2-2, with no clear D. This CDR3 comprises 15 residues. V gave up 2 bases and J gave up 6 bases, with 13 bases separating them. Germline CDR1 MNHNS, CDR2 SASEGT. Here the CDR3 reads CASSEYKTLPGELFF. CDR3 DNA: TGTGCCAGCAGTGAATATAAGACACTTCCCGGGGAGCTGTTTTTT.

The chain recombines TRBV6-4 with TRBJ2-1; weak D call: TRBD2 (5 bases). Germline loops: CDR1 MRHNA, CDR2 SNTAGT. The CDR3 runs 15 residues. The V and J ends lost 7 bases and 1 base respectively, with 14 bases between them. This CDR3 is CASKAGYGSYNEQFF. The CDR3 DNA is TGTGCCAGCAAGGCGGGTTACGGTTCCTACAATGAGCAGTTCTTC.

The table lists this clone with a count of one. V is TRBV19 and J is TRBJ2-7; 7 bases match TRBD1. This CDR3 has 17 amino acids. CDR1 and CDR2 (germline): LNHDA, SQIVND (reference sequence). Trimming cost V 1 base and J 1 base; bases outside gene matches: 10. The CDR3 protein is CASSIGRTGPASYEQYF. DNA of the CDR3: TGTGCCAGTAGTATAGGCCGGACAGGCCCCGCGTCCTACGAGCAGTACTTC.

The rearrangement uses TRBV4-1 and TRBJ2-6; D not certain. Trimming took off 0 bases at V and 0 bases at J, with 18 bases between the two ends. This CDR3 spans 20 amino acids. Germline V CDR1 and CDR2: MGHRA, YSYEKL. The CDR3 is CASSQDRSLIRSSGANVLTF. The CDR3 DNA sequence: TGCGCCAGCAGCCAAGATCGGTCTCTTATTAGGTCCTCTGGGGCCAACGTCCTGACTTTC.

The V call is TRBV10-3, the J call TRBJ1-2, with D possibly TRBD1 on 5 matching bases. The CDR3 contains 14 residues. The V gene lost 1 base and the J gene lost 4 bases, with 10 bases spanning the gap. Germline values: CDR1 ENHRY, CDR2 SYGVKD. CDR3 DNA sequence: TGTGCCATCAGTGAGTTCAGGGCCCGCTATGGCTACACCTTC. Protein: CAISEFRARYGYTF.

The V gene is TRBV10-3, the J gene TRBJ1-2; the D is unclear. Between the trimmed V and J ends, which lost 2 bases and 2 bases, there was a span of 15 bases. Germline V lookup: CDR1 ENHRY, CDR2 SYGVKD. CDR3 size: 16 residues. CDR3 in amino acids: CAISEDPLDGNYGYTF. The CDR3 region has the DNA TGTGCCATCAGTGAGGACCCATTAGACGGAAACTATGGCTACACCTTC.

This rearrangement joins TRBV7-6 to TRBJ2-7, with 9 bases fitting TRBD1. The germline CDR1 and CDR2 sequences are SGHVS and FNYEAQ. This CDR3 spans 15 amino acids. J gave up 1 base and V 3 bases, and 4 bases lay outside the gene matches. Written as DNA, the CDR3 is TGTGCCAGCAGCTTTGTGACAGGGGGTTCCTACGAGCAGTACTTC. This gives the protein CASSFVTGGSYEQYF.

The chain uses TRBV6-1 and TRBJ1-5; TRBD1 might be the D (6 bases). From germline, CDR1 is MNHNS and CDR2 SASEGT. The CDR3 has 15 residues. Trimming took 3 bases from V and 2 from J, leaving 11 bases between them. The CDR3 bases are TGTGCCAGCAGTGAGGACAGTAGCCGCAATCAGCCCCAGCATTTT. This sequence encodes CASSEDSSRNQPQHF.

The chain carries TRBV2 and TRBJ2-1; D possibly corresponds to TRBD2 (5 bases). V lost 6 bases and J 6 bases, leaving 12 bases between the germline ends. The CDR3 is 13 amino acids. The germline V gene encodes CDR1 SNHLY and CDR2 FYNNEI. The DNA for the CDR3 is TGTGCCAGCAGAGGACTGTGGCCCAATGAGCAGTTCTTC. Its protein is CASRGLWPNEQFF.

V and J are TRBV11-1 and TRBJ1-3; 7 bases agree with TRBD1. CDR3 length: 14 amino acids. The germline V gene encodes CDR1 SGHAT and CDR2 FQDESV (reference sequence). After removal of 4 bases from V and 5 bases from J, the junction contained 5 bases not matched to a gene. The CDR3 nucleotides are TGTGCCAGCAGCTCAACGACAGGGCGAAACACCATATATTTT. It codes for CASSSTTGRNTIYF.

This clone was counted a few times. The chain combines TRBV5-1 with TRBJ2-7; D may be TRBD1 or TRBD2 (5 bases each). Germline V gene lookup returns CDR1 SGHRS and CDR2 YFSETQ. V shed 0 bases and J shed 4 bases, with 11 bases lying between them. CDR3 length: 14 residues. The CDR3 DNA sequence: TGCGCCAGCAGCTTGGCGATTGGGGGATACGAGCAGTACTTC. It encodes CASSLAIGGYEQYF.

The chain is built from TRBV7-2 and TRBJ2-3, with TRBD2 matching over 16 bases. V trimming: 5 bases; J trimming: 3 bases; junction bases outside the gene matches: 11. The germline gives CDR1 SGHTA, CDR2 FQGNSA. This CDR3 comprises 19 residues. CDR3: CASSPPGLAGGLGTDTQYF. CDR3 nucleotide sequence: TGTGCCAGCAGCCCCCCGGGACTAGCGGGAGGGCTGGGAACAGATACGCAGTATTTT.

V gene TRBV7-8 combines with J gene TRBJ2-2; TRBD2 aligns across 9 bases. Germline assignment: CDR1 SGHVS and CDR2 FQNEAQ. The CDR3 sequence is 18 residues long. J lost 5 bases, V lost 3 bases, and 13 bases had no gene match. The CDR3 DNA reads TGTGCCAGCAGCTTCCCACTAGCGGGCTCGGTGAGGACCGGGGAGCTGTTTTTT. This translates into CASSFPLAGSVRTGELFF. The full variable domain, rest sourced from reference TRBV7-8 and TRBJ2-2, is GAGVSQSPRYKVAKRGQDVALRCDPISGHVSLFWYQQALGQGPEFLTYFQNEAQLDKSGLPSDRFFAERPEGSVSTLKIQRTQQEDSAVYLCASSFPLAGSVRTGELFFGEGSRLTVL.

The chain joins TRBV13 to TRBJ1-1; perhaps TRBD1 as D (6 bases). Trimming took off 4 bases at V and 4 bases at J, with 19 bases between the two ends. This CDR3 region has 16 residues. Germline V gene data show CDR1 as PRHDT and CDR2 as FYEKMQ (reference sequence). The CDR3 DNA reads TGTGCCAGCAGCTCCCGTCGGGGGGCGCGTCTCACTGAAGCTTTCTTT. Encoded protein: CASSSRRGARLTEAFF.

The CDR3 sequence is CASYSTTEAFF. CDR3 DNA: TGTGCCAGCTATTCGACCACTGAAGCTTTCTTT. J is TRBJ1-1 and V is TRBV5-4; D remains ambiguous. The V gene's germline CDR1 is SGHNT and CDR2 YYREEE (reference sequence). V lost 7 bases to trimming and J lost 4 bases, with 8 bases between them. The CDR3 is 11 residues long.

This clone was picked up one time. This sequence joins TRBV18 and TRBJ2-1, with 12 bases that match TRBD2. The germline CDR1 and CDR2 sequences are KGHSH and LQKENI. CDR3 length equals 19 residues. Germline trimming cut 0 bases from V and 7 bases from J; bases unmatched to any gene: 13. The CDR3 bases are TGTGCCAGCTCACCACCAACGCTCCTAGCGGGAGGGCTAGGGAATGAGCAGTTCTTC. Residues: CASSPPTLLAGGLGNEQFF.

The CDR3 spells CASSPDPDRAQEEFF. CDR3 DNA sequence: TGTGCCAGCAGCCCCGACCCCGACAGGGCCCAGGAGGAGTTCTTC. The J gene is TRBJ2-1, the V gene TRBV5-5, with 7 bases aligning to TRBD1. V lost 4 bases to trimming and J lost 14 bases; unmatched junction nucleotides: 18. Germline assignment: CDR1 SGHKS and CDR2 YYEKEE (reference sequence). The CDR3 is 15 residues long.

V gene TRBV4-3 combines with J gene TRBJ2-4, with 10 bases lining up with TRBD1. V lost 0 bases, J lost 6 bases, and 11 bases stayed unmatched. The CDR3 totals 18 residues. Germline CDR1 LGHNA, CDR2 YSLEER. The CDR3 is CASSQDRRQGAGGNIQYF. CDR3 bases: TGCGCCAGCAGCCAAGATCGTAGACAGGGGGCTGGGGGAAACATTCAGTACTTC.

This chain joins TRBV15 and TRBJ2-6; D may be TRBD2 (6 bases). The CDR3 totals 14 residues. From germline, CDR1 is LNHNV and CDR2 YYDKDF (reference sequence). Trimming took off 6 bases at V and 2 bases at J, with 8 bases between the two ends. This CDR3 reads CATSRGAGANVLTF. The CDR3 DNA sequence: TGTGCCACCAGTCGCGGGGCTGGGGCCAACGTCCTGACTTTC. The complete variable domain, with remaining parts taken from reference TRBV15 and TRBJ2-6, reads DAMVIQNPRYQVTQFGKPVTLSCSQTLNHNVMYWYQQKSSQAPKLLFHYYDKDFNNEADTPDNFQSRRPNTSFCFLDIRSPGLGDTAMYLCATSRGAGANVLTFGAGSRLTVL.

This clone was seen once. The chain joins TRBV7-9 to TRBJ2-5, with no clear D. The CDR3 spans 14 residues. CDR1 and CDR2 from the germline V gene are SEHNR and FQNEAQ (reference sequence). V dropped 1 base and J dropped 3 bases, with 9 bases sitting between them. The CDR3 sequence: CASSLGASKETQYF. In DNA form, the CDR3 reads TGTGCCAGCAGCTTAGGTGCCTCCAAAGAGACCCAGTACTTC.

The chain uses TRBV4-1 and TRBJ1-1; no reliable D call. The CDR3 has 12 amino acids. The V gene lost 4 bases and the J gene lost 2 bases, with 5 bases spanning the gap. From germline, CDR1 is MGHRA and CDR2 YSYEKL. The CDR3 DNA reads as TGCGCCAGCAGCCCCCTTAACACTGAAGCTTTCTTT. Protein: CASSPLNTEAFF.

The chain has TRBV4-1 and TRBJ2-3; 7 positions agree with TRBD2. CDR1 is MGHRA, CDR2 YSYEKL, per germline. V dropped 0 bases and J dropped 2; count of bases not matched to a gene: 8. The CDR3 spans 17 residues. The CDR3 region has the DNA TGCGCCAGCAGCCAAGATCTGGGCGGGAGAACCACAGATACGCAGTATTTT. The encoded protein is CASSQDLGGRTTDTQYF.

V gene TRBV7-9 combines with J gene TRBJ2-5, with 10 bases lining up with TRBD1. Germline assignment: CDR1 SEHNR and CDR2 FQNEAQ (reference sequence). This CDR3 is built from 16 residues. The trim removed 5 bases at V and 1 base at J, leaving 7 bases unmatched. DNA of the CDR3: TGTGCCAGCAGCGCAAGGGACAGGGGCGCCCAAGAGACCCAGTACTTC. It yields the protein CASSARDRGAQETQYF. The full variable domain, completed using reference TRBV7-9 and TRBJ2-5, is DTGVSQNPRHKITKRGQNVTFRCDPISEHNRLYWYRQTLGQGPEFLTYFQNEAQLEKSRLLSDRFSAERPKGSFSTLEIQRTEQGDSAMYLCASSARDRGAQETQYFGPGTRLLVL.

This rearrangement joins TRBV11-2 to TRBJ2-1, with D perhaps matching TRBD2 (6 bases). Trimming took off 5 bases at V and 5 bases at J, with 16 bases between the two ends. This CDR3 region has 15 residues. From germline, CDR1 is SGHAT and CDR2 FQNNGV. DNA for the CDR3: TGTGCCAGCAGCGCTGCGCGCGGGGTACACAATGAGCAGTTCTTC. Encoded protein: CASSAARGVHNEQFF.

This clone has just one count. The rearrangement uses TRBV28 and TRBJ1-4, with a possible D match to TRBD1 (6 bases). This CDR3 contains 15 residues. Germline-derived CDR1 and CDR2 are MDHEN and SYDVKM. Deletions cut 5 bases from V and 2 bases from J, with 12 bases between. The CDR3 region is CASSRWGGTNEKLFF. The CDR3 DNA sequence: TGTGCCAGCAGTAGGTGGGGGGGCACTAATGAAAAACTGTTTTTT.

J is TRBJ1-1 and V is TRBV7-9, with D hard to call. CDR3 length: 16 amino acids. Germline CDR1 reads SEHNR; CDR2 reads FQNEAQ (reference sequence). Deletions cut 7 bases from V and 3 bases from J, with 21 bases between. The CDR3 loop reads CASISGRGIWDTEAFF. CDR3 nucleotide sequence: TGTGCCAGCATCTCCGGGCGGGGAATATGGGACACTGAAGCTTTCTTT.